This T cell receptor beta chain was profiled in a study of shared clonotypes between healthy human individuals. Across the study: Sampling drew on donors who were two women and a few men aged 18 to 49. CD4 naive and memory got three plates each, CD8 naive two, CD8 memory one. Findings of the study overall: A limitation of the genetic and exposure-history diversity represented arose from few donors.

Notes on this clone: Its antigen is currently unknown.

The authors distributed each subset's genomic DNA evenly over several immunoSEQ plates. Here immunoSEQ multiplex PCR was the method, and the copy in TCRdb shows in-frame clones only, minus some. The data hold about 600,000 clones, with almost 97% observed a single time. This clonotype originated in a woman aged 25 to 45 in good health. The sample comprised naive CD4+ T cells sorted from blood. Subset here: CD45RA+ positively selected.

The CDR3 sequence is CAIAVTSGSPANEQFF. CDR3 bases: TGTGCCATCGCGGTGACTAGCGGGAGCCCCGCCAATGAGCAGTTCTTC. The rearrangement uses TRBV10-3 and TRBJ2-1; 12 bases map to TRBD2. With 8 bases clipped from V and 6 bases from J, the junction kept 11 bases outside the gene matches. This CDR3 has 16 residues. Germline V gene sequence: CDR1 ENHRY, CDR2 SYGVKD.